One and the same sample provided the 16 T cell receptor beta chains below, sequenced in a study of cytomegalovirus exposure and HLA in healthy donors. The study ran its PCR with 60 Vbeta and 13 Jbeta primers. The protocol was immunoSEQ multiplex PCR, while the TCRdb copy is restricted to in-frame clones and leaves out a portion. Of over 200,000 clones in the sample, about 89% were seen once. Sequencing input: PBMCs. The receptors here all came from a woman younger than 30 in good health and CMV-seronegative.

This chain links TRBV7-8 with TRBJ2-1; weak D call: TRBD2 (5 bases). The CDR3 is 15 amino acids. Germline CDR1 reads SGHVS; CDR2 reads FQNEAQ. The V end was cut by 5 bases, the J end by 10 bases, with 21 bases between. As DNA, the CDR3 is TGTGCCAGCAGCGCAAGACGTCTAGCTCGGTCGGAGCAGTTCTTC. Residues: CASSARRLARSEQFF. Drawing the rest from reference TRBV7-8 and TRBJ2-1, the complete variable domain is GAGVSQSPRYKVAKRGQDVALRCDPISGHVSLFWYQQALGQGPEFLTYFQNEAQLDKSGLPSDRFFAERPEGSVSTLKIQRTQQEDSAVYLCASSARRLARSEQFFGPGTRLTVL.

This rearrangement joins TRBV7-2 to TRBJ2-6; TRBD1 might be the D (5 bases). The germline gives CDR1 SGHTA, CDR2 FQGNSA. V gave up 2 bases and J gave up 2 bases, with 10 bases separating them. The CDR3 spans 16 residues. The CDR3 DNA is TGTGCCAGCAGCTTAAGATCAGGGACTGGGGCCAACGTCCTGACTTTC. Its translation is CASSLRSGTGANVLTF.

Note on this clone: The junction differs from germline at one of its ends, possibly a read error. The genes are TRBV7-9 and TRBJ2-1; 12 bases fit TRBD2. The CDR3 contains 17 residues. Germline-derived CDR1 and CDR2 are SEHNR and FQNEAQ (reference sequence). The CDR3 DNA is TGTTCCAGCAGCGCCGTCCTAGCGGGAGGGCCTAAGAATGAGCAGTTCTTC. It encodes CSSSAVLAGGPKNEQFF.

This chain connects TRBV29-1 to TRBJ1-1; D remains ambiguous. The V end was cut by 4 bases, the J end by 0 bases, with 6 bases between. CDR1 is SQVTM, CDR2 ANQGSEA, per germline. The CDR3 runs 12 residues. Here the CDR3 reads CSVAQMNTEAFF. In nucleotides, the CDR3 is TGCAGCGTTGCTCAGATGAACACTGAAGCTTTCTTT. Looking up the rest from reference TRBV29-1 and TRBJ1-1 gives the full variable domain: SAVISQKPSRDICQRGTSLTIQCQVDSQVTMMFWYRQQPGQSLTLIATANQGSEATYESGFVIDKFPISRPNLTFSTLTVSNMSPEDSSIYLCSVAQMNTEAFFGQGTRLTVV.

This clone was picked up a small number of times. The V gene is TRBV5-6, the J gene TRBJ2-7, with 11 bases matching TRBD2. The V segment lost 4 bases and the J segment 5 bases; nucleotides outside the gene matches: 5. Germline loops: CDR1 SGHDT, CDR2 YYEEEE. CDR3 length equals 14 residues. CDR3: CASSISGGANEQYF. The DNA of the CDR3 is TGTGCCAGCAGCATTAGCGGGGGGGCGAACGAGCAGTACTTC.

The CDR3 DNA follows: TGTGCCAGCAGTGAAGCTCTTAGACAAAACGAGCAGTACTTC. Its translation is CASSEALRQNEQYF. The rearrangement links TRBV6-1 to TRBJ2-7; D is unresolved. There are 14 residues in the CDR3. The germline gives CDR1 MNHNS, CDR2 SASEGT. Trimming stripped 0 bases from V and 5 bases from J, with 11 bases between.

CDR3 sequence: CASSSQGTGAETQYF. The DNA of the CDR3 is TGTGCCAGCAGCTCGCAGGGGACAGGGGCAGAGACCCAGTACTTC. This chain joins TRBV5-4 and TRBJ2-5; 10 bases are a match to TRBD1. CDR1 and CDR2 from the germline V gene are SGHNT and YYREEE (reference sequence). V dropped 3 bases and J dropped 4; count of bases not matched to a gene: 6. The CDR3 consists of 15 residues.

V is TRBV7-2 and J is TRBJ2-5, with 10 bases fitting TRBD2. This CDR3 has 14 amino acids. Unmatched junction bases numbered 4, after V lost 5 bases and J lost 4 bases. Germline CDR1 is SGHTA and CDR2 is FQGNSA. The CDR3 nucleotides read TGTGCCAGCAGCCTCCTAGCGGGAGTAGAGACCCAGTACTTC. Protein product: CASSLLAGVETQYF.

This clone was observed once. CDR3 bases: TGTGCCTGGAGTGTACTCTACACCATATATTTT. Translating it yields CAWSVLYTIYF. The chain carries TRBV30 and TRBJ1-3; no definite D call. Germline V CDR1 and CDR2: GTSNPN, SVGIG (reference sequence). V was shortened by 0 bases and J by 8 bases, with 5 bases between the two germline ends. The CDR3 totals 11 residues.

This clone occurred a few times. The chain employs TRBV18 and TRBJ2-4; D not resolved. This CDR3 has 16 amino acids. V lost 0 bases and J 7 bases, leaving 16 bases between the germline ends. Germline V lookup: CDR1 KGHSH, CDR2 LQKENI. The DNA of the CDR3 is TGTGCCAGCTCACCACCGGGCCAAGTTTTTGGGAACATTCAGTACTTC. It translates to CASSPPGQVFGNIQYF.

The chain joins TRBV29-1 to TRBJ2-3; TRBD2 agrees at 7 bases. With 4 bases clipped from V and 2 bases from J, the junction kept 3 bases outside the gene matches. CDR3 length equals 13 residues. Germline V CDR1 and CDR2: SQVTM, ANQGSEA. CDR3 sequence (DNA): TGCAGCGTTGTGCGGGGGACCACAGATACGCAGTATTTT. Protein: CSVVRGTTDTQYF.

The CDR3 protein is CASSEATVNTEAFF. CDR3 nucleotides: TGTGCCAGCAGTGAAGCAACGGTGAACACTGAAGCTTTCTTT. The chain links TRBV6-1 to TRBJ1-1; D not resolved. Looked up from germline, CDR1 is MNHNS and CDR2 is SASEGT. Deletions cut 0 bases from V and 0 bases from J, with 5 bases between. This CDR3 is built from 14 residues.

For the CDR3, the DNA is TGTGCCAGCTCGTCACAGGCAGGGGGTAACGAAAAACTGTTTTTT. Translated: CASSSQAGGNEKLFF. The chain combines TRBV18 with TRBJ1-4; 7 bases map to TRBD1. V was clipped by 6 bases and J by 8 bases; unmatched bases: 12. The CDR3 covers 15 residues. Germline V gene lookup returns CDR1 KGHSH and CDR2 LQKENI.

J is TRBJ1-2 and V is TRBV9, with 11 bases aligning to TRBD1. Looked up from germline, CDR1 is SGDLS and CDR2 is YYNGEE. V trimming: 1 base; J trimming: 3 bases; junction bases outside the gene matches: 2. This CDR3 region has 15 residues. CDR3 loop: CASSVSGQGDYGYTF. The CDR3, as DNA: TGTGCCAGCAGCGTATCGGGACAGGGGGACTATGGCTACACCTTC. Variable domain in full (rest from reference TRBV9 and TRBJ1-2): DSGVTQTPKHLITATGQRVTLRCSPRSGDLSVYWYQQSLDQGLQFLIQYYNGEERAKGNILERFSAQQFPDLHSELNLSSLELGDSALYFCASSVSGQGDYGYTFGSGTRLTVV.

J is TRBJ1-2 and V is TRBV4-3; no reliable D call. V was shortened by 1 base and J by 2 bases, with 8 bases between the two germline ends. The germline V gene encodes CDR1 LGHNA and CDR2 YSLEER. The CDR3 runs to 14 residues. The DNA for the CDR3 is TGCGCCAGCAGCCAAGGTGGGGAGAACTATGGCTACACCTTC. Translating it yields CASSQGGENYGYTF.

This chain joins TRBV11-2 and TRBJ2-5; 7 bases line up with TRBD1. Germline trimming cut 5 bases from V and 2 bases from J; bases unmatched to any gene: 5. CDR3 size: 14 residues. The germline gives CDR1 SGHAT, CDR2 FQNNGV. Here the CDR3 DNA reads TGTGCCAGCAGCCCCCGGACAGGTCAAGAGACCCAGTACTTC. It specifies CASSPRTGQETQYF.